The clone carrying this TCR beta chain was detected a few times. The target antigen is unknown. This specimen belongs to a study of cytomegalovirus exposure and HLA in healthy donors. Findings and caveats of the study: Later on, a genetic analysis was performed. It linked a missense variant in DCLRE1C with V- and J-gene trimming of TCR beta. In a later analysis, CMV-associated beta chains were mostly HLA-associated, it appeared. Segments of the TCR beta V type were, in most cases, productive about 90% or about 30% of the time in an earlier analysis.

The PCR had 60 Vbeta and 13 Jbeta primers. Clones were sequenced by immunoSEQ multiplex PCR, and TCRdb holds only the in-frame ones, with some missing. In the table there are around 94,000 clones, about 60% of which are singletons. The length of the CDR3 is 16 residues. Germline trimming cut 1 base from V and 0 bases from J; bases unmatched to any gene: 6. The germline gives CDR1 MGHRA, CDR2 YSYEKL. The sequencing sample was made of PBMCs. The chain recombines TRBV4-1 with TRBJ2-7, with TRBD2 matching over 7 bases. This receptor was taken from a human donor in good health. CDR3 DNA sequence: TGCGCCAGCAGCCAAGCCTTCGGGACTACCTCCTACGAGCAGTACTTC. It translates to CASSQAFGTTSYEQYF.